Listed below are T cell receptor beta chains from one sample, sequenced in a study of Ad26.COV2.S vaccination and SARS-CoV-2 variants. Libraries were prepared by immunoSEQ multiplex PCR; TCRdb keeps only in-frame clonotypes and omits some of them. The sample has roughly 300,000 clones; approximately 86% are singletons. Sequences were derived from peripheral blood, sampled in a trial of Ad26.COV2.S vaccine versus placebo. Receptors were obtained from a person aged 18-65 years who received the Ad26.COV2.S COVID-19 vaccine or a placebo. Both conserved end residues are part of each CDR3. A D gene is named only where the DNA matches it firmly. Clone size is shown for a subset of rows, as once, few, many or a class of expanded clone.

clone size | J gene | D gene | CDR3 length | V gene | CDR3 protein | CDR3 DNA
NA | TRBJ1-6 | NA | 13 | TRBV7-2 | CASSTLERSPLHF | TGTGCCAGCAGCACACTGGAGCGTTCACCCCTCCACTTT
NA | TRBJ2-2 | NA | 15 | TRBV6-5 | CASSYSAVTLWELFF | TGTGCCAGCAGTTACTCGGCCGTTACACTTTGGGAGCTGTTTTTT
NA | TRBJ1-2 | NA | 13 | TRBV12-3/TRBV12-4 | CASSPQDNYGYTF | TGTGCCAGCAGCCCCCAGGATAACTATGGCTACACCTTC
NA | TRBJ2-1 | NA | 14 | TRBV28 | CASDRGLFSNEQFF | TGTGCCAGCGACAGAGGACTTTTCTCCAATGAGCAGTTCTTC
NA | TRBJ1-4 | NA | 15 | TRBV30 | CAWRPLDGLNEKLFF | TGTGCCTGGAGGCCCCTCGACGGATTAAATGAAAAACTGTTTTTT
NA | TRBJ2-7 | NA | 14 | TRBV7-2 | CASSPFQGPYEQYF | TGTGCCAGCAGCCCTTTCCAGGGCCCCTACGAGCAGTACTTC
NA | TRBJ2-7 | NA | 15 | TRBV6-2/TRBV6-3 | CASSYPPKESYEQYF | TGTGCCAGCAGTTACCCTCCCAAAGAGTCCTACGAGCAGTACTTC
NA | TRBJ1-3 | NA | 16 | TRBV11-3 | CASSLGGPGSGNTIYF | TGTGCCAGCAGCTTGGGTGGTCCTGGCTCTGGAAACACCATATATTTT
NA | TRBJ2-5 | NA | 14 | TRBV3-1/TRBV3-2 | CASSPPGRGETQYF | TGTGCCAGCAGCCCGCCGGGGCGGGGAGAGACCCAGTACTTC
NA | TRBJ1-1 | NA | 15 | TRBV27 | CASRTSPGSVAEAFF | TGTGCCAGCAGGACTTCTCCGGGGTCCGTGGCTGAAGCTTTCTTT
NA | TRBJ1-1 | NA | 12 | TRBV3-1/TRBV3-2 | CASSQDGEGAFF | TGTGCCAGCAGCCAAGACGGGGAGGGGGCTTTCTTT
NA | TRBJ1-5 | NA | 15 | TRBV2 | CASSEARGYNQPQHF | TGTGCCAGCAGTGAAGCGAGGGGGTACAATCAGCCCCAGCATTTT
NA | TRBJ1-1 | NA | 14 | TRBV19 | CASSRDRAGTGAFF | TGTGCCAGTAGCCGGGACCGCGCGGGGACCGGAGCTTTCTTT
NA | TRBJ2-1 | TRBD2 | 15 | TRBV7-3 | CASSLYPSGSNEQFF | TGTGCCAGCAGCTTATATCCTAGCGGGAGCAATGAGCAGTTCTTC
once | TRBJ2-1 | TRBD2 | 16 | TRBV27 | CASSPRLAGNYNEQFF | TGTGCCAGCAGTCCTAGACTAGCGGGAAACTACAATGAGCAGTTCTTC
NA | TRBJ2-1 | TRBD2 | 18 | TRBV7-9 | CASSLVGGRLAGENEQFF | TGTGCCAGCAGCTTAGTAGGTGGAAGACTAGCGGGAGAAAATGAGCAGTTCTTC
once | TRBJ2-5 | TRBD2 | 17 | TRBV30 | CAWTSGLAGETSETQYF | TGTGCCTGGACGTCCGGACTAGCGGGCGAGACGTCGGAGACCCAGTACTTC
NA | TRBJ2-3 | NA | 16 | TRBV7-3 | CASSLGGTSFTDTQYF | TGTGCCAGCAGCTTAGGAGGGACTTCGTTCACAGATACGCAGTATTTT
NA | TRBJ1-5 | NA | 15 | TRBV6-5 | CASRKWDGSEGPQHF | TGTGCCAGCAGGAAATGGGACGGCTCAGAGGGGCCCCAGCATTTT
NA | TRBJ2-5 | NA | 16 | TRBV6-2/TRBV6-3 | CASSSSLGTVGETQYF | TGTGCCAGCAGTTCTTCCCTTGGGACGGTGGGAGAGACCCAGTACTTC
NA | TRBJ2-7 | NA | 13 | TRBV18 | CASSPQSSLEQYF | TGTGCCAGCTCACCACAGTCATCCCTCGAGCAGTACTTC
NA | TRBJ2-3 | TRBD2 | 17 | TRBV7-3 | CASSSGGLAGERDTQYF | TGTGCCAGCAGCTCCGGAGGACTAGCGGGAGAAAGAGATACGCAGTATTTT
NA | TRBJ2-3 | NA | 14 | TRBV7-2 | CASSLGSRGDTQYF | TGTGCCAGCAGCTTGGGTAGCCGGGGGGATACGCAGTATTTT
NA | TRBJ1-6 | NA | 16 | TRBV19 | CASSLDRGGLNSPLHF | TGTGCCAGTAGTTTGGACCGAGGAGGGTTGAATTCACCCCTCCACTTT
NA | TRBJ2-3 | TRBD2 | 19 | TRBV11-3 | CASSLAPGREGRDTDTQYF | TGTGCCAGCAGCTTAGCCCCGGGCCGAGAGGGGAGGGACACAGATACGCAGTATTTT
NA | TRBJ1-2 | NA | 12 | TRBV28 | CASSLGGKGQQF | TGTGCCAGCAGTTTAGGAGGGAAAGGGCAACAGTTC
NA | TRBJ1-2 | NA | 14 | TRBV5-4 | CASRVTGRNYGYTF | TGTGCCAGCAGAGTAACCGGACGAAACTATGGCTACACCTTC
NA | TRBJ2-1 | NA | 14 | TRBV4-1 | CASSQVARPGEQFF | TGCGCCAGCAGCCAAGTCGCTAGGCCCGGTGAGCAGTTCTTC
NA | TRBJ2-7 | NA | 15 | TRBV28 | CASNEGGSSSYEQYF | TGTGCCAGCAACGAAGGGGGAAGCAGCTCCTACGAGCAGTACTTC
NA | TRBJ1-5 | NA | 14 | TRBV7-9 | CAASQGAVDQPQHF | TGTGCCGCGTCACAGGGAGCGGTCGATCAGCCCCAGCATTTT
once | TRBJ2-6 | TRBD2 | 18 | TRBV6-2/TRBV6-3 | CASSHRLADARGANVLTF | TGTGCCAGCAGCCACCGACTAGCCGATGCCCGGGGGGCCAACGTCCTGACTTTC
NA | TRBJ1-6 | TRBD1 | 17 | TRBV4-1 | CASSLHPDREDNSPLHF | TGCGCCAGCAGCCTCCACCCAGACAGGGAAGATAATTCACCCCTCCACTTT
NA | TRBJ2-3 | TRBD1 | 15 | TRBV6-6 | CASTGGQGAGDTQYF | TGTGCCAGCACCGGGGGACAGGGGGCGGGAGATACGCAGTATTTT
NA | TRBJ2-1 | NA | 15 | TRBV9 | CASSRAGNQLNEQFF | TGTGCCAGCAGTAGAGCGGGCAACCAACTCAATGAGCAGTTCTTC
NA | TRBJ1-4 | TRBD1 | 15 | TRBV5-1 | CASSPDRDLNEKLFF | TGCGCCAGCAGCCCGGACAGGGATCTAAATGAAAAACTGTTTTTT
NA | TRBJ2-7 | NA | 16 | TRBV15 | CATSMSRGRGPYEQYF | TGTGCCACCAGCATGAGCCGGGGGCGCGGACCCTACGAGCAGTACTTC
NA | TRBJ1-1 | NA | 14 | TRBV5-1 | CASSFLSENTEAFF | TGCGCCAGCAGCTTTTTGTCCGAGAACACTGAAGCTTTCTTT
few | TRBJ2-1 | NA | 17 | TRBV19 | CATSRGTFSSSYNEQFF | TGTGCCACCTCCCGGGGGACTTTTTCTAGCTCCTACAATGAGCAGTTCTTC
NA | TRBJ2-2 | NA | 13 | TRBV9 | CASGFGNTGELFF | TGTGCCAGCGGTTTCGGGAACACCGGGGAGCTGTTTTTT
NA | TRBJ2-5 | TRBD2 | 15 | TRBV6-2/TRBV6-3 | CASSIGLAGTETQYF | TGTGCCAGCAGTATAGGACTAGCGGGGACAGAGACCCAGTACTTC
NA | TRBJ2-2 | NA | 15 | TRBV10-3 | CAISESKTTTGELFF | TGTGCCATCAGTGAGTCTAAGACAACCACCGGGGAGCTGTTTTTT
NA | TRBJ2-3 | TRBD2 | 15 | TRBV5-1 | CASSSTSGSTDTQYF | TGCGCCAGCAGTTCGACTAGCGGGAGCACAGATACGCAGTATTTT
NA | TRBJ1-5 | NA | 14 | TRBV29-1 | CSVRGQEGSEPQHF | TGCAGCGTCCGGGGTCAGGAGGGTTCGGAGCCCCAGCATTTT
NA | TRBJ1-5 | NA | 14 | TRBV9 | CASSATWDNQPQHF | TGTGCCAGCAGCGCCACGTGGGACAATCAGCCCCAGCATTTT